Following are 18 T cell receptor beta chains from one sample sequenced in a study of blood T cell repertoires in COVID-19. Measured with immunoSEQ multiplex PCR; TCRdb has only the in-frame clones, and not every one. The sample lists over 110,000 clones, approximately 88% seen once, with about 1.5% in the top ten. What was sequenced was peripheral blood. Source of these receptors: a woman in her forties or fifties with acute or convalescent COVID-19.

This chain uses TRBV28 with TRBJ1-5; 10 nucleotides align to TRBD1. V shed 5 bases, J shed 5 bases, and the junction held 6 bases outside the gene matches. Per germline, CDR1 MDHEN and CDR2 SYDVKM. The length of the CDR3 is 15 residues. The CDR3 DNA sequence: TGTGCCAGCAGTAAGACAGGGGGCAACTATCAGCCCCAGCATTTT. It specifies CASSKTGGNYQPQHF.

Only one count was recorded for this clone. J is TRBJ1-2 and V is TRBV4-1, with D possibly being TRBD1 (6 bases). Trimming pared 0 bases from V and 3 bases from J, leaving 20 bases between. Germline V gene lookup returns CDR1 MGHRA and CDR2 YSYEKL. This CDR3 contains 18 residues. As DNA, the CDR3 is TGCGCCAGCAGCCAAGATCGTACCCTCGGGGGGGCTTACTATGGCTACACCTTC. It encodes CASSQDRTLGGAYYGYTF.

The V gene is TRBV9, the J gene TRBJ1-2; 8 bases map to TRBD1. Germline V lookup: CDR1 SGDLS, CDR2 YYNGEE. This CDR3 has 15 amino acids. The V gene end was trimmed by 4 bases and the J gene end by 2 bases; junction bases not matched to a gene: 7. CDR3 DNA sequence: TGTGCCAGCAGCCTACCCGGGACAGGCAACTATGGCTACACCTTC. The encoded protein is CASSLPGTGNYGYTF.

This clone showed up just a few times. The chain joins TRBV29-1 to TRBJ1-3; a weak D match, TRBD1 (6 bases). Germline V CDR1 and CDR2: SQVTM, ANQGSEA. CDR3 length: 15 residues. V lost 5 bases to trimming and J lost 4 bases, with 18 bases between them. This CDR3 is CSVRPATGQGNTIYF. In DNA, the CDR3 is TGCAGCGTTCGCCCCGCTACAGGGCAAGGAAACACCATATATTTT.

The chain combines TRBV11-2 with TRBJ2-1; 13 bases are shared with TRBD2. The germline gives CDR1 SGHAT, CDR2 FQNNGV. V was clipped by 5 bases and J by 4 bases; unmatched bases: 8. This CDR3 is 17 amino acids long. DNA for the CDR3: TGTGCCAGCAGCCTCACTAGCGGGAGGGCTCTTTACAATGAGCAGTTCTTC. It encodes CASSLTSGRALYNEQFF.

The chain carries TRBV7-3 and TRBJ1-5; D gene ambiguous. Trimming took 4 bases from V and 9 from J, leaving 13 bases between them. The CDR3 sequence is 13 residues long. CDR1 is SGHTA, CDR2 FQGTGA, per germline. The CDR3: CASSSGMARPQHF. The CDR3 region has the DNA TGTGCCAGCAGCTCGGGGATGGCGCGGCCCCAGCATTTT.

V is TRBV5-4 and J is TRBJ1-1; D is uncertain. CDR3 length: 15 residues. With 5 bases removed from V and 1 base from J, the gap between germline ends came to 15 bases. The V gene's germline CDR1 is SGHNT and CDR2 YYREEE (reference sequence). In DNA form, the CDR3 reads TGTGCCAGCAGGACTATGCGGGGAGCGAACACTGAAGCTTTCTTT. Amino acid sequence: CASRTMRGANTEAFF. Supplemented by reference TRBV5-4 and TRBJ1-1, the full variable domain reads ETGVTQSPTHLIKTRGQQVTLRCSSQSGHNTVSWYQQALGQGPQFIFQYYREEENGRGNFPPRFSGLQFPNYSSELNVNALELDDSALYLCASRTMRGANTEAFFGQGTRLTVV.

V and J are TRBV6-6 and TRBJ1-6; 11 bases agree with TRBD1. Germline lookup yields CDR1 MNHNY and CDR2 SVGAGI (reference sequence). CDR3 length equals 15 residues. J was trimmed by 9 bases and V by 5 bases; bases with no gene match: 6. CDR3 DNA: TGTGCCAGCAGTCTCGGACAGGGGGCTAGTTCACCCCTCCACTTT. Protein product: CASSLGQGASSPLHF.

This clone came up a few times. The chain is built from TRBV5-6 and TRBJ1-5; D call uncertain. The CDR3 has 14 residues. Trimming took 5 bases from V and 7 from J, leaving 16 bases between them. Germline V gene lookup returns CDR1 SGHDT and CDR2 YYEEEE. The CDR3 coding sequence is TGTGCCAGCAGGCTCTGGGGAGGCGAGCAGCCCCAGCATTTT. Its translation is CASRLWGGEQPQHF.

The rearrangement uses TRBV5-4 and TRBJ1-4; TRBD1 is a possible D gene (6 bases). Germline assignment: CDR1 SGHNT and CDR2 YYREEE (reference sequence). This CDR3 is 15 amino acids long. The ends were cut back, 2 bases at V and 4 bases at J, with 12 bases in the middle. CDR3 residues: CASSLPGTNNEKLFF. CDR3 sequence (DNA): TGTGCCAGCAGCTTACCCGGGACAAATAATGAAAAACTGTTTTTT.

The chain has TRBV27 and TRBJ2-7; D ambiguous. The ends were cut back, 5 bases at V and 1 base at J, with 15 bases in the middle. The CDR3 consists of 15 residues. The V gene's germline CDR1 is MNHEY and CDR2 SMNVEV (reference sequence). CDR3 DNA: TGTGCCAGCAGTCCCGGGTGGTCATTATCCTACGAGCAGTACTTC. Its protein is CASSPGWSLSYEQYF.

CDR3: CASSAEGDSSVYEQYF. In DNA form, the CDR3 reads TGTGCCAGCAGCGCCGAAGGGGACAGCTCTGTTTACGAGCAGTACTTC. This sequence joins TRBV13 and TRBJ2-7, with 7 nucleotides matching TRBD1. The V gene end was trimmed by 5 bases and the J gene end by 4 bases; junction bases not matched to a gene: 14. The CDR3 sequence is 16 residues long. Germline CDR1 reads PRHDT; CDR2 reads FYEKMQ (reference sequence). Based on the CDR3 plus reference TRBV13 and TRBJ2-7, the full variable domain is AAGVIQSPRHLIKEKRETATLKCYPIPRHDTVYWYQQGPGQDPQFLISFYEKMQSDKGSIPDRFSAQQFSDYHSELNMSSLELGDSALYFCASSAEGDSSVYEQYFGPGTRLTVT.

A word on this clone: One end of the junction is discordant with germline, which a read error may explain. CDR3 nucleotide sequence: TGCAGCGTTGAAGATCCTGGAGGGAAAGGCTTT. This translates into CSVEDPGGKGF. The rearrangement joins TRBV29-1 to TRBJ1-1, with D unresolved. Germline loops: CDR1 SQVTM, CDR2 ANQGSEA. The CDR3 consists of 11 residues.

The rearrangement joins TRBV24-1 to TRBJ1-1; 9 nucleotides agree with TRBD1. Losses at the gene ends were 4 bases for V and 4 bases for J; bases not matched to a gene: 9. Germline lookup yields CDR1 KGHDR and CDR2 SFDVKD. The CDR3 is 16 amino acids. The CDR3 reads CATSDPRQGDATEAFF. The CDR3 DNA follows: TGTGCCACCAGTGACCCTAGACAGGGGGACGCCACTGAAGCTTTCTTT.

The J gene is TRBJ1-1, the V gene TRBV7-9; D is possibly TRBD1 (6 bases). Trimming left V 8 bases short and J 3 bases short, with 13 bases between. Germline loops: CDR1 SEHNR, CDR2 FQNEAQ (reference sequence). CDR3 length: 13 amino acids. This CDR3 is CASDDKGDTEAFF. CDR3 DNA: TGTGCCAGCGACGATAAGGGGGACACTGAAGCTTTCTTT.

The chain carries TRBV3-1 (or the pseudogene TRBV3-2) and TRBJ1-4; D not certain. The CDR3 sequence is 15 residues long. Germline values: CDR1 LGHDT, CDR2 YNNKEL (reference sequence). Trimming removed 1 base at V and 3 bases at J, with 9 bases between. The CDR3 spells CASSQAPPANEKLFF. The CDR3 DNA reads TGTGCCAGCAGCCAAGCTCCCCCCGCTAATGAAAAACTGTTTTTT.

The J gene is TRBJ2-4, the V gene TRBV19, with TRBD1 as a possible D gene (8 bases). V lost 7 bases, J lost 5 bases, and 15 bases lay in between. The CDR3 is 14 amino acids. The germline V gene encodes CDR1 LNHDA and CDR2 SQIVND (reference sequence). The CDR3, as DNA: TGTGCCAGTATGAGGACAGGGAGGGAAAACATTCAGTACTTC. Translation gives CASMRTGRENIQYF. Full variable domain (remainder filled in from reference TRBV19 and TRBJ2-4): DGGITQSPKYLFRKEGQNVTLSCEQNLNHDAMYWYRQDPGQGLRLIYYSQIVNDFQKGDIAEGYSVSREKKESFPLTVTSAQKNPTAFYLCASMRTGRENIQYFGAGTRLSVL.

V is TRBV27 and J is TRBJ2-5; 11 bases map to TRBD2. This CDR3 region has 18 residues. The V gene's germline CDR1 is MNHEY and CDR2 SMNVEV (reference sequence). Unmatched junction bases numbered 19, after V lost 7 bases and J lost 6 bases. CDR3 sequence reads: CASIPYVGVAGGFKTQYF. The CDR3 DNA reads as TGTGCCAGCATCCCCTACGTTGGGGTAGCGGGGGGGTTTAAGACCCAGTACTTC.